The 20 T cell receptor beta chains reported below all come from one sample, sequenced in a study of response to subunit inactivated influenza vaccine. TCRdb used MiXCR to reprocess the RT-PCR reads, holding one entry per CDR3 protein. The sample holds almost 600,000 distinct CDR3 sequences; less than 15% are singletons and the top ten take roughly 10%. The sequencing used PBMCs from blood, collected 11 to 12 days after vaccination. The receptors were sampled from a man aged 45-60 years who received an inactivated influenza vaccine.

This clonotype has only a few counts. This chain uses TRBV11-2 with TRBJ2-3; 8 bases match TRBD1. V trimming: 4 bases; J trimming: 0 bases; junction bases outside the gene matches: 3. Germline V lookup: CDR1 SGHAT, CDR2 FQNNGV. The CDR3 has 15 amino acids. For the CDR3, the DNA is TGTGCCAGCAGCTGGGGACAGGCTAGCACAGATACGCAGTATTTT. Translating it yields CASSWGQASTDTQYF.

This clonotype has just a few counts. The chain's CDR3 is CASSRTGFQETQYF. The DNA of the CDR3 is TGTGCCAGCAGCAGAACGGGATTTCAAGAGACCCAGTACTTC. The V gene is TRBV6-1, the J gene TRBJ2-5; TRBD2 is a possible D gene (5 bases). Trimming stripped 6 bases from V and 2 bases from J, with 13 bases between. Looked up from germline, CDR1 is MNHNS and CDR2 is SASEGT. This CDR3 has 14 residues.

This chain joins TRBV11-2 and TRBJ2-1; a possible D gene is TRBD1 (5 bases). Germline loops: CDR1 SGHAT, CDR2 FQNNGV. This CDR3 is built from 15 residues. V was cut by 0 bases and J by 7 bases, with 13 bases left in between. The CDR3 DNA follows: TGTGCCAGCAGCTTAGATCGCGCAGGGTATAATGAGCAGTTCTTC. As protein: CASSLDRAGYNEQFF.

The sample holds a few counts of this clonotype. The chain combines TRBV15 with TRBJ1-2, with a weak D call TRBD1 (5 bases). The CDR3 runs to 17 residues. The V gene lost 2 bases and the J gene lost 4 bases, with 20 bases spanning the gap. Looked up from germline, CDR1 is LNHNV and CDR2 is YYDKDF (reference sequence). The CDR3, as DNA: TGTGCCACCAGCAGACGACCCACGAGGGGCAGAGGCTATGGCTACACCTTC. Protein sequence: CATSRRPTRGRGYGYTF.

CDR3 sequence: CASIAGVYTGELFF. The CDR3 DNA reads TGTGCCAGCATAGCGGGAGTTTACACCGGGGAGCTGTTTTTT. The chain carries TRBV6-2 or TRBV6-3 and TRBJ2-2; 9 nucleotides agree with TRBD2. Germline V gene lookup returns CDR1 MNHEY and CDR2 SVGEGT. This CDR3 region has 14 residues. Trimming at V came to 7 bases and at J to 3 bases, leaving 3 bases not matched to a gene.

This clonotype was seen only a few times. The chain employs TRBV5-1 and TRBJ2-1; perhaps TRBD2 as D (7 bases). There are 15 residues in the CDR3. The germline V gene encodes CDR1 SGHRS and CDR2 YFSETQ. Trimming cost V 4 bases and J 8 bases, with 19 bases left between them. CDR3 coding DNA: TGCGCCAGCAGCGCAAGGGGGGGCGGTCATTATGAGCAGTTCTTC. It encodes CASSARGGGHYEQFF. The full variable domain, completed using reference TRBV5-1 and TRBJ2-1, is KAGVTQTPRYLIKTRGQQVTLSCSPISGHRSVSWYQQTPGQGLQFLFEYFSETQRNKGNFPGRFSGRQFSNSRSEMNVSTLELGDSALYLCASSARGGGHYEQFFGPGTRLTVL.

This clonotype was seen only a few times. The rearrangement links TRBV20-1 to TRBJ2-3; 10 bases align to TRBD1. V shed 2 bases and J 1 base; nucleotides not matched to a gene: 3. The CDR3 is made up of 15 amino acids. Germline V gene sequence: CDR1 DFQATT, CDR2 SNEGSKA (reference sequence). The CDR3 loop is CSARRTGGGTDTQYF. As DNA, the CDR3 is TGCAGTGCTAGAAGGACAGGGGGTGGCACAGATACGCAGTATTTT.

This clonotype was found many times. The chain uses TRBV20-1 and TRBJ2-3; D is unclear. The germline V gene encodes CDR1 DFQATT and CDR2 SNEGSKA (reference sequence). V lost 2 bases and J lost 0, with 9 bases in between. There are 14 residues in the CDR3. CDR3 in amino acids: CSARQFLSTDTQYF. DNA for the CDR3: TGCAGTGCTAGACAGTTCCTCAGCACAGATACGCAGTATTTT.

This clonotype was observed at least ten times. This rearrangement joins TRBV5-6 to TRBJ1-1; tentative D call: TRBD1 (6 bases). The CDR3 runs 14 residues. Germline V CDR1 and CDR2: SGHDT, YYEEEE. Trimming left V 0 bases short and J 0 bases short, with 6 bases between. CDR3 nucleotides: TGTGCCAGCAGCTTGGACAGGGTGAACACTGAAGCTTTCTTT. Amino acid sequence: CASSLDRVNTEAFF.

V and J are TRBV20-1 and TRBJ2-5; 9 bases line up with TRBD2. The CDR3 has 13 amino acids. Germline assignment: CDR1 DFQATT and CDR2 SNEGSKA (reference sequence). The CDR3 region has the DNA TGCAGCCCCCAGCGGGAGGTGTGGGAGACCCAGTACTTC. Protein: CSPQREVWETQYF.

CDR3 bases: TGCAGCGTCGACCCCCTAGGCGCTAGCGGGACCTTCTTC. Translation gives CSVDPLGASGTFF. V and J are TRBV29-1 and TRBJ2-1; 9 positions agree with TRBD2. Germline V gene data show CDR1 as SQVTM and CDR2 as ANQGSEA. This CDR3 has 13 residues. Germline trimming cut 6 bases from V and 16 bases from J; bases unmatched to any gene: 16.

This chain joins TRBV4-1 and TRBJ2-5; 7 bases align to TRBD2. The CDR3 totals 16 residues. Germline values: CDR1 MGHRA, CDR2 YSYEKL. V lost 1 base and J lost 3; bases outside the gene matches: 8. In DNA form, the CDR3 reads TGCGCCAGCAGCCAAGGGACCTCGCGGGGGAAAGAGACCCAGTACTTC. It is translated as CASSQGTSRGKETQYF.

This clonotype was seen more than once but under ten times. Relative to the germline gene, one junction end is altered; a read error may explain this. The chain combines TRBV7-9 with TRBJ2-1; weak D call: TRBD2 (6 bases). The germline CDR1 and CDR2 sequences are SEHNR and FQNEAQ (reference sequence). The CDR3 covers 11 residues. CDR3 loop: CASSLVGSILF. As DNA, the CDR3 is TGTGCCAGCAGCTTAGTCGGGAGTATTCTCTTC.

The chain joins TRBV6-2 or TRBV6-3 to TRBJ2-1; the match to TRBD2 covers 8 bases. CDR3 length: 16 residues. CDR1 MNHEY and CDR2 SVGEGT come from the germline V gene. V was clipped by 6 bases and J by 5 bases; unmatched bases: 12. CDR3 sequence: CASSYPGLVLNNEQFF. The CDR3 nucleotides read TGTGCCAGCAGCTACCCGGGACTAGTATTAAACAATGAGCAGTTCTTC.

The chain joins TRBV30 to TRBJ1-6; TRBD1 agrees at 7 bases. The CDR3 loop spans 15 amino acids. Germline trimming cut 3 bases from V and 7 bases from J; bases unmatched to any gene: 9. Germline V gene sequence: CDR1 GTSNPN, CDR2 SVGIG (reference sequence). The CDR3 sequence is CAWRLRQGWNSPLHF. The CDR3 region has the DNA TGTGCCTGGAGACTAAGACAGGGATGGAATTCACCCCTCCACTTT.

This clonotype was detected many times. The chain recombines TRBV9 with TRBJ2-3; D is possibly TRBD1 or TRBD2 (5 bases each). Germline loops: CDR1 SGDLS, CDR2 YYNGEE. The CDR3 loop spans 15 amino acids. The V and J ends lost 3 bases and 0 bases respectively, with 11 bases between them. The CDR3 nucleotides are TGTGCCAGCAGCGAGGGGACCTTCAGCACAGATACGCAGTATTTT. Translating it yields CASSEGTFSTDTQYF.

The chain links TRBV6-6 to TRBJ2-5; no reliable D call. Looked up from germline, CDR1 is MNHNY and CDR2 is SVGAGI (reference sequence). Trimming shortened V by 6 bases and J by 4 bases, and 9 bases separated the two germline ends. There are 12 residues in the CDR3. The chain's CDR3 is CASRPWGETQYF. The CDR3 nucleotides are TGTGCCAGCAGACCCTGGGGAGAGACCCAGTACTTC.

V and J are TRBV20-1 and TRBJ2-1, with 9 positions matching TRBD2. Germline CDR1 and CDR2: DFQATT and SNEGSKA (reference sequence). V lost 6 bases and J lost 9; bases outside the gene matches: 12. The CDR3 extends over 14 amino acids. CDR3 loop: CSAQESTSGREQFF. CDR3 coding DNA: TGCAGTGCACAAGAATCGACTAGCGGTCGTGAGCAGTTCTTC.

In its sample, this clonotype was seen many times. The CDR3 loop is CASSLGSGHAGTEAFF. The CDR3 DNA is TGCGCCAGCAGCTTGGGGTCAGGACACGCGGGCACTGAAGCTTTCTTT. This rearrangement joins TRBV5-1 to TRBJ1-1; possibly TRBD1 for D (5 bases). V was clipped by 0 bases and J by 4 bases, with 16 bases between them. The CDR3 extends over 16 amino acids. Germline V gene data show CDR1 as SGHRS and CDR2 as YFSETQ.

This sequence joins TRBV28 and TRBJ2-2; a possible D gene is TRBD2 (5 bases). Per germline, CDR1 MDHEN and CDR2 SYDVKM. V lost 10 bases and J 1 base, leaving 13 bases between the germline ends. There are 14 residues in the CDR3. CDR3 in DNA: TGTGCCATGGGCCCCGGACTGAACACCGGGGAGCTGTTTTTT. It translates to CAMGPGLNTGELFF.